One and the same sample provided the 10 T cell receptor beta chains below, sequenced in a study of control samples from healthy donors and cancer patients. TCRdb's copy holds only in-frame clones and misses some; the assay was immunoSEQ multiplex PCR. The sample records about 89,000 clones, about 85% being singletons. Input material: blood. These receptors all stem from a middle-aged woman in good health.

The rearrangement uses TRBV9 and TRBJ1-2; D uncertain. V lost 0 bases to trimming and J lost 8 bases, with 17 bases between them. Germline V gene sequence: CDR1 SGDLS, CDR2 YYNGEE. CDR3 length: 15 amino acids. The CDR3 region has the DNA TGTGCCAGCAGCGTAGGGAGCGGAGGGTATCGGGGCTACACCTTC. It encodes CASSVGSGGYRGYTF.

This sequence joins TRBV19 and TRBJ1-5; D is possibly TRBD1 (5 bases). Germline CDR1 reads LNHDA; CDR2 reads SQIVND (reference sequence). Trimming left V 7 bases short and J 5 bases short, with 9 bases between. This CDR3 is built from 12 residues. The CDR3 region has the DNA TGTGCCAGTACCTGGGGGTATCAGCCCCAGCATTTT. As protein: CASTWGYQPQHF.

V usage is TRBV2 and J usage is TRBJ2-5; D might be TRBD2 (7 bases). Per germline, CDR1 SNHLY and CDR2 FYNNEI. With 5 bases removed from V and 5 bases from J, the gap between germline ends came to 12 bases. The CDR3 is 13 residues long. CDR3 sequence reads: CASSWGGWETQYF. CDR3 coding DNA: TGTGCCAGCAGTTGGGGGGGCTGGGAGACCCAGTACTTC.

J is TRBJ1-2 and V is TRBV3-1 (or the pseudogene TRBV3-2); perhaps TRBD1 as D (5 bases). The V gene lost 0 bases and the J gene lost 8 bases, with 10 bases spanning the gap. The CDR3 loop spans 13 amino acids. Germline V gives CDR1 LGHDT, CDR2 YNNKEL (reference sequence). The CDR3 DNA sequence: TGTGCCAGCAGCCAAGATTCGGGGGACGGCTACACCTTC. Translation gives CASSQDSGDGYTF.

The V gene is TRBV30, the J gene TRBJ2-5; the match to TRBD1 covers 7 bases. Trimming removed 1 base from V and 0 bases from J; junction bases left unmatched: 8. Germline V gives CDR1 GTSNPN, CDR2 SVGIG (reference sequence). This CDR3 spans 16 amino acids. The chain's CDR3 is CAWSEGMDRHQETQYF. For the CDR3, the DNA is TGTGCCTGGAGTGAGGGTATGGACAGGCACCAAGAGACCCAGTACTTC.

This chain's CDR3 is CASSRRGGNYEQYF. CDR3 bases: TGTGCCAGCAGCCGTCGTGGGGGAAACTACGAGCAGTACTTC. The chain links TRBV3-1 (or the pseudogene TRBV3-2) to TRBJ2-7; either TRBD1 or TRBD2 may supply D (5 bases each). Germline CDR1 reads LGHDT; CDR2 reads YNNKEL (reference sequence). The CDR3 sequence is 14 residues long. V shed 4 bases and J shed 3 bases, with 13 bases lying between them.

The rearrangement uses TRBV30 and TRBJ2-7; 7 bases are a match to TRBD2. The J segment lost 0 bases and the V segment lost 6 bases, leaving 5 bases of the junction unmatched. This CDR3 region has 13 residues. Germline V gene data show CDR1 as GTSNPN and CDR2 as SVGIG (reference sequence). CDR3 loop: CACQAGSSYEQYF. The CDR3 coding sequence is TGTGCCTGTCAAGCGGGGAGCTCCTACGAGCAGTACTTC.

This chain joins TRBV10-3 and TRBJ2-3; possible D gene TRBD1, 6 bases. Germline V lookup: CDR1 ENHRY, CDR2 SYGVKD. The CDR3 is 13 residues long. The CDR3 here is CSTSGDGGSTQYF. CDR3 DNA: TGTTCAACCTCAGGGGACGGAGGTAGTACGCAGTATTTT.

The chain links TRBV10-3 to TRBJ2-7; possible D gene TRBD2, 6 bases. V lost 10 bases, J lost 1 base, and 17 bases lay in between. The CDR3 loop spans 14 amino acids. Germline CDR1 is ENHRY and CDR2 is SYGVKD. The CDR3 region is CATNTDGGSYEQYF. Written as DNA, the CDR3 is TGTGCCACAAATACGGACGGGGGATCCTACGAGCAGTACTTC.

The chain uses TRBV5-1 and TRBJ1-6, with 9 nucleotides matching TRBD1. From germline, CDR1 is SGHRS and CDR2 YFSETQ. The V and J ends lost 1 base and 7 bases, in that order; junction bases with no gene match: 6. CDR3 length: 16 residues. The CDR3 DNA sequence: TGCGCCAGCAGCTTGTCTGGACAGGGGCGGAATTCACCCCTCCACTTT. Its protein product is CASSLSGQGRNSPLHF.